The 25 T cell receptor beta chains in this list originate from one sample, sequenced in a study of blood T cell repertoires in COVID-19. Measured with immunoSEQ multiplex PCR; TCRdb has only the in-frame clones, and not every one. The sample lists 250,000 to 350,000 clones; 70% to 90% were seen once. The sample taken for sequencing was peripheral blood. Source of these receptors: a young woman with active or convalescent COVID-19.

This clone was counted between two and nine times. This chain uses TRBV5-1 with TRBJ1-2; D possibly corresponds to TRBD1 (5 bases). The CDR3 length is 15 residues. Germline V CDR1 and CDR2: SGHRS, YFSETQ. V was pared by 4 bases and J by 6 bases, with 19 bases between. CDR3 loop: CASSQPGRGGHGYTF. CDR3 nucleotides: TGCGCCAGCAGCCAGCCCGGACGGGGGGGACATGGCTACACCTTC. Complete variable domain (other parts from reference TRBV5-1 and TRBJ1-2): KAGVTQTPRYLIKTRGQQVTLSCSPISGHRSVSWYQQTPGQGLQFLFEYFSETQRNKGNFPGRFSGRQFSNSRSEMNVSTLELGDSALYLCASSQPGRGGHGYTFGSGTRLTVV.

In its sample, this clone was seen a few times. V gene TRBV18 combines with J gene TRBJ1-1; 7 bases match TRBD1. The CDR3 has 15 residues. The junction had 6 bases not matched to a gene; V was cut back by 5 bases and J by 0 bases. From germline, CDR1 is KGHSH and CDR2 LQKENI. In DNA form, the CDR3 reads TGTGCCAGCTCAAAACTCAGGGGGATGAACACTGAAGCTTTCTTT. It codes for CASSKLRGMNTEAFF.

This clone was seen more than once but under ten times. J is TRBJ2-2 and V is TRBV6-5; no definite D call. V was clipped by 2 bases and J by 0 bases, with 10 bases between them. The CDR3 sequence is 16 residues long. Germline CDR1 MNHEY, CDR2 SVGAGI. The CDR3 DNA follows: TGTGCCAGCAGTTACAGCCCGTCTGCGAACACCGGGGAGCTGTTTTTT. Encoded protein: CASSYSPSANTGELFF.

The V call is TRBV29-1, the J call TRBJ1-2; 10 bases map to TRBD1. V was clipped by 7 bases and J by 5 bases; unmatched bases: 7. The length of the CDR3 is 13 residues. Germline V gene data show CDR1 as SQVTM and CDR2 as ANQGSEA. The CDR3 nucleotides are TGCAGCGACCTCGGACAGGGGGAATATGGCTACACCTTC. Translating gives CSDLGQGEYGYTF.

The CDR3 coding sequence is TGTGCCAGTAGTATGCGCCGCGCCTTTAATGAAAAACTGTTTTTT. Encoded protein: CASSMRRAFNEKLFF. The V and J genes are TRBV19 and TRBJ1-4; D unclear. Germline assignment: CDR1 LNHDA and CDR2 SQIVND (reference sequence). The CDR3 runs to 15 residues. Trimming removed 3 bases at V and 4 bases at J, with 12 bases between. Full variable domain (outside the CDR3, taken from reference TRBV19 and TRBJ1-4): DGGITQSPKYLFRKEGQNVTLSCEQNLNHDAMYWYRQDPGQGLRLIYYSQIVNDFQKGDIAEGYSVSREKKESFPLTVTSAQKNPTAFYLCASSMRRAFNEKLFFGSGTQLSVL.

DNA for the CDR3: TGCGCCAGCAACCGACCTGAAGAGGGCACAGATACGCAGTATTTT. Amino acids: CASNRPEEGTDTQYF. The V call is TRBV10-2, the J call TRBJ2-3; D is undetermined. V was pared by 7 bases and J by 1 base, with 15 bases between. The CDR3 is 15 amino acids. Germline V gene data show CDR1 as WSHSY and CDR2 as SAAADI.

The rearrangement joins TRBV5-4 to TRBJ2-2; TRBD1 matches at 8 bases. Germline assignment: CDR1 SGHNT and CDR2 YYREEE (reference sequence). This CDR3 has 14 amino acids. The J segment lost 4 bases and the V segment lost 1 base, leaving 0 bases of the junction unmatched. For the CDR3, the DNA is TGTGCCAGCAGCTTGCAGGGGGCCACCGGGGAGCTGTTTTTT. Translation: CASSLQGATGELFF.

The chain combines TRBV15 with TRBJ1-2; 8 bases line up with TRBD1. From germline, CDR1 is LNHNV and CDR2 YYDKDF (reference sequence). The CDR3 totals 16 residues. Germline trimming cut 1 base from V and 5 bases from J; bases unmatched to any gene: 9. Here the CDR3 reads CATSRGRQGNPYGYTF. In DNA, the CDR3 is TGTGCCACCAGCAGAGGAAGACAGGGGAATCCTTATGGCTACACCTTC. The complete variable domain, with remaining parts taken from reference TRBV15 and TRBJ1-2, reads DAMVIQNPRYQVTQFGKPVTLSCSQTLNHNVMYWYQQKSSQAPKLLFHYYDKDFNNEADTPDNFQSRRPNTSFCFLDIRSPGLGDTAMYLCATSRGRQGNPYGYTFGSGTRLTVV.

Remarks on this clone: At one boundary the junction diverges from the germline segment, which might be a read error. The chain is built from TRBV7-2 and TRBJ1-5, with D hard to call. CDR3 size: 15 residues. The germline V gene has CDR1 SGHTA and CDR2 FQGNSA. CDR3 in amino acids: CASSASGHSNQPQHF. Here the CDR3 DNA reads TGTGCCAGCAGCGCCAGCGGTCATAGCAATCAACCCCAGCATTTT. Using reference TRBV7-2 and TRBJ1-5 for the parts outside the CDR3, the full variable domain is GAGVSQSPSNKVTEKGKDVELRCDPISGHTALYWYRQSLGQGLEFLIYFQGNSAPDKSGLPSDRFSAERTGGSVSTLTIQRTQQEDSAVYLCASSASGHSNQPQHFGDGTRLSIL.

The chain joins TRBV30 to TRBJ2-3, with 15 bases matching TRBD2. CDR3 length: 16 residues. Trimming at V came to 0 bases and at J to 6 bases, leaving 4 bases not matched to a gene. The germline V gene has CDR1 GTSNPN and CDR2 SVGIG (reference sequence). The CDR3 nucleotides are TGTGCCTGGAGTGTCAAGGGACTAGCGGGGGGTGATACGCAGTATTTT. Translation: CAWSVKGLAGGDTQYF. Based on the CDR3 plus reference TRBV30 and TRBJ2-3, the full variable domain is SQTIHQWPATLVQPVGSPLSLECTVEGTSNPNLYWYRQAAGRGLQLLFYSVGIGQISSEVPQNLSASRPQDRQFILSSKKLLLSDSGFYLCAWSVKGLAGGDTQYFGPGTRLTVL.

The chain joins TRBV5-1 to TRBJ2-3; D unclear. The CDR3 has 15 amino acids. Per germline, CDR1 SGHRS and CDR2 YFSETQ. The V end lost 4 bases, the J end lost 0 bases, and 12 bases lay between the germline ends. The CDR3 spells CASSPLSLSTDTQYF. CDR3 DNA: TGCGCCAGCAGCCCCCTAAGTCTTAGCACAGATACGCAGTATTTT.

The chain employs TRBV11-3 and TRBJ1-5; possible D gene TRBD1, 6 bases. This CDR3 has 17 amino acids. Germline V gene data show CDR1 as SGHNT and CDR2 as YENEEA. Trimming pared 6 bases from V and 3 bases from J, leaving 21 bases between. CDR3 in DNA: TGTGCCAGCAGGAGGCGGGGGGCTTGCCCTTTCAATCAGCCCCAGCATTTT. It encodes CASRRRGACPFNQPQHF.

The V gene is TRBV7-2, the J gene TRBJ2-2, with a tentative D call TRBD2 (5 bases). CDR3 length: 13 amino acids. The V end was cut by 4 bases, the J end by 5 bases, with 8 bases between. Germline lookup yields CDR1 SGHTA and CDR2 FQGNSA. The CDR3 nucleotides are TGTGCCAGCAGCTCCCCGGGGACCGGGGAGCTGTTTTTT. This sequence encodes CASSSPGTGELFF.

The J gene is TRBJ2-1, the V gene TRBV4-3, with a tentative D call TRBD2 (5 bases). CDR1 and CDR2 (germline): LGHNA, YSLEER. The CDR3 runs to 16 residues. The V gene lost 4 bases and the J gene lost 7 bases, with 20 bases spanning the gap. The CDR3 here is CASSPIKPGFGNEQFF. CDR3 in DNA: TGCGCCAGCAGCCCCATCAAGCCGGGGTTCGGGAATGAGCAGTTCTTC.

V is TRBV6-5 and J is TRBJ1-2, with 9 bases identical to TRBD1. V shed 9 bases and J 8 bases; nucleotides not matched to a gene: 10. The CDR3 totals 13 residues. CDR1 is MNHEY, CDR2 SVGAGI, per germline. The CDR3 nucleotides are TGTGCCAGGGCGACAGGGGGAAACGAGGGCTACACCTTC. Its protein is CARATGGNEGYTF.

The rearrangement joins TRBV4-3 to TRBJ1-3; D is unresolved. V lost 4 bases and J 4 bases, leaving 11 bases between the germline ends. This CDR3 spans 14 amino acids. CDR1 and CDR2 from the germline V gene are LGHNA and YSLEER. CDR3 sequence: CASSPNKEGNTIYF. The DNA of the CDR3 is TGCGCCAGCAGCCCTAACAAGGAGGGAAACACCATATATTTT.

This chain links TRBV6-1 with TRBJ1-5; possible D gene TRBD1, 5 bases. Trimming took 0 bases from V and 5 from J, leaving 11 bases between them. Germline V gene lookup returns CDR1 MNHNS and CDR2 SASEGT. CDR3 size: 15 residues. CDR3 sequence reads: CASSEARTHYQPQHF. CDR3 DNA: TGTGCCAGCAGTGAAGCCCGGACACACTATCAGCCCCAGCATTTT.

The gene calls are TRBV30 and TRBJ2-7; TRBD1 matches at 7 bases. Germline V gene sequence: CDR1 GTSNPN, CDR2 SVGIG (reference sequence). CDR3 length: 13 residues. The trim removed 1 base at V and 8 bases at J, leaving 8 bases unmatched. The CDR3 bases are TGTGCCTGGAGTGCCCACAGGGGATTACAGCAGTACTTC. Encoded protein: CAWSAHRGLQQYF.

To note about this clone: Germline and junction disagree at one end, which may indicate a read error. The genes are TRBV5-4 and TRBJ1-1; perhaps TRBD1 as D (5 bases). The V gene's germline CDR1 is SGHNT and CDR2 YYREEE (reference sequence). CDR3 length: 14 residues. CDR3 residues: CASSLGGGNSEAFF. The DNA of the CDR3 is TGTGCCAGCAGCTTGGGTGGGGGGAACTCTGAAGCTTTCTTT.

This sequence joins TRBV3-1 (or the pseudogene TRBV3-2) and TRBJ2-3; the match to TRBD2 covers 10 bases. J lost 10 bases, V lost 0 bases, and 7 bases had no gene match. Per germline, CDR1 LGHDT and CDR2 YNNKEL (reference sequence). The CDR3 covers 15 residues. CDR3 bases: TGTGCCAGCAGCCAAGAATTACTAGCGGGGAGGGCGCAGTATTTT. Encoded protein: CASSQELLAGRAQYF.

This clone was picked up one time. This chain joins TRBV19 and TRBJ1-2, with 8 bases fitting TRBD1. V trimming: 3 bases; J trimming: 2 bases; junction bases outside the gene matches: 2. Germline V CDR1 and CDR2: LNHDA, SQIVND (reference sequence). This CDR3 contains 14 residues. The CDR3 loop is CASSIDRGNYGYTF. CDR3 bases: TGTGCCAGTAGTATCGACAGGGGAAACTATGGCTACACCTTC. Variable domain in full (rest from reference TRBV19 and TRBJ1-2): DGGITQSPKYLFRKEGQNVTLSCEQNLNHDAMYWYRQDPGQGLRLIYYSQIVNDFQKGDIAEGYSVSREKKESFPLTVTSAQKNPTAFYLCASSIDRGNYGYTFGSGTRLTVV.

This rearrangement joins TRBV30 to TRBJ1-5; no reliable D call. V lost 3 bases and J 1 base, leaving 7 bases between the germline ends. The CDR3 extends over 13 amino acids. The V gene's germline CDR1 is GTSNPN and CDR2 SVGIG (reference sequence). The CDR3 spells CAWRPRSNQPQHF. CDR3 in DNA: TGTGCCTGGAGACCGCGAAGCAATCAGCCCCAGCATTTT.

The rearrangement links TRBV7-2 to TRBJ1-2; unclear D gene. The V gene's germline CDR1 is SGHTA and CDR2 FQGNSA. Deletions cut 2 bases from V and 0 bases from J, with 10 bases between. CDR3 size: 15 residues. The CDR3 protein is CASSLITVANYGYTF. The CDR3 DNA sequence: TGTGCCAGCAGCTTAATTACAGTAGCTAACTATGGCTACACCTTC.

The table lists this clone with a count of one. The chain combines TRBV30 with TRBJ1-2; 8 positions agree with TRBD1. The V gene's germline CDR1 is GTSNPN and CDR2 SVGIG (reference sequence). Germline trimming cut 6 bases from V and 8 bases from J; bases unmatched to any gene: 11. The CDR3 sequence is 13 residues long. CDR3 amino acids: CACPDRAGEGYTF. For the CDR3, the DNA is TGTGCCTGCCCGGACAGGGCAGGCGAGGGCTACACCTTC.

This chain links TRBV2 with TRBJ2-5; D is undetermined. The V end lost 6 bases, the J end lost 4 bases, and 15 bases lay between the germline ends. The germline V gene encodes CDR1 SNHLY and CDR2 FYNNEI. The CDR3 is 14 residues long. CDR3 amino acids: CASRFAVNGETQYF. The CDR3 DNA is TGTGCCAGCAGGTTCGCGGTAAATGGAGAGACCCAGTACTTC.